This is a list of T cell receptor beta chains from one sample in a study of cytomegalovirus exposure and HLA in healthy donors. The protocol was immunoSEQ multiplex PCR, while the TCRdb copy is restricted to in-frame clones and leaves out a portion. Among around 140,000 clones, 78% were seen once, and the ten largest hold around 3.2%. Sequencing input: PBMCs. The receptors derive from a female donor in good health and CMV-seronegative. Each CDR3 is given with its conserved first and last residue. Each record gives: clone size, J gene, D gene, V gene, CDR3 DNA, CDR3 protein. A D gene is named only where the DNA matches it firmly. The listing skips clone size in some rows; elsewhere it reads once, few, many or a size class.

abundance: .; j_gene: TRBJ1-1; d_gene: TRBD1; v_gene: TRBV6-1; CDR3nt: TGTGCCAGCAGTGAAGGAAGGGACAGGTCCCCTTTTAGGGGCGCTGAAGCTTTCTTT; CDR3aa: CASSEGRDRSPFRGAEAFF
abundance: few; j_gene: TRBJ1-3; d_gene: .; v_gene: TRBV21-1; CDR3nt: TGTGCCAAGGGGCTGTCCTGGGGGGTAAGGAATGGACTCTCTGGAAACACCATATATTTT; CDR3aa: CAKGLSWGVRNGLSGNTIYF
abundance: once; j_gene: TRBJ2-2; d_gene: TRBD2; v_gene: TRBV9; CDR3nt: TGTGCCAGCAGCGTAGTAACTAGCGGGAGCTGGGATACCGGGGAGCTGTTTTTT; CDR3aa: CASSVVTSGSWDTGELFF
abundance: .; j_gene: TRBJ2-3; d_gene: TRBD1; v_gene: TRBV5-6; CDR3nt: TGTGCCAGCAGCCCGGGGACAGGGGGCTATACGCAGTATTTT; CDR3aa: CASSPGTGGYTQYF
abundance: .; j_gene: TRBJ2-5; d_gene: TRBD2; v_gene: TRBV5-1; CDR3nt: TGCGCCAGCAGCGAAAATAGCGGGGGGTCTAGAGAGACCCAGTACTTC; CDR3aa: CASSENSGGSRETQYF
abundance: few; j_gene: TRBJ1-2; d_gene: .; v_gene: TRBV28; CDR3nt: TGTGCCAGCAGTCTCAAACTGGATGGCTACACCTTC; CDR3aa: CASSLKLDGYTF
abundance: once; j_gene: TRBJ2-1; d_gene: .; v_gene: TRBV27; CDR3nt: TGTGCCAGCAGCCCTCGGGCAGGGTTGAATGAGCAGTTCTTC; CDR3aa: CASSPRAGLNEQFF
abundance: .; j_gene: TRBJ2-3; d_gene: .; v_gene: TRBV4-1; CDR3nt: TGCGCCAGCAGCCAAGTGTACACAGATACGCAGTATTTT; CDR3aa: CASSQVYTDTQYF
abundance: .; j_gene: TRBJ1-2; d_gene: TRBD1; v_gene: TRBV28; CDR3nt: TGTGCCAGCAGTTTTTCGGACAGGACAGGGTATGGCTACACCTTC; CDR3aa: CASSFSDRTGYGYTF
abundance: .; j_gene: TRBJ2-3; d_gene: TRBD2; v_gene: TRBV7-8; CDR3nt: TGTGCCAGCAGCTTAAGGACTAGCGGGAGGCCAACTGCGCAGTATTTT; CDR3aa: CASSLRTSGRPTAQYF
abundance: few; j_gene: TRBJ1-6; d_gene: .; v_gene: TRBV27; CDR3nt: TGTGCCAGCAGACATACAGAGCATAATTCACCCCTCCACTTT; CDR3aa: CASRHTEHNSPLHF
abundance: .; j_gene: TRBJ2-3; d_gene: .; v_gene: TRBV7-8; CDR3nt: TGTGCCAGCAGCTTAACGCCCGGGACTCCCACAGATACGCAGTATTTT; CDR3aa: CASSLTPGTPTDTQYF
abundance: .; j_gene: TRBJ2-2; d_gene: .; v_gene: TRBV7-9; CDR3nt: TGTGCCAGCAGCTTAGGGCAGGGGAGAGTGACCGGGGAGCTGTTTTTT; CDR3aa: CASSLGQGRVTGELFF
abundance: .; j_gene: TRBJ2-2; d_gene: TRBD2; v_gene: TRBV30; CDR3nt: TGTGCCTGGAGGGGGGGACTAGCGGACACCGGGGAGCTGTTTTTT; CDR3aa: CAWRGGLADTGELFF
abundance: .; j_gene: TRBJ1-1; d_gene: .; v_gene: TRBV6-6; CDR3nt: TGTGCCAGCTTGGAGGGGAAGGTGAAAAGGGGAGCTTTCTTT; CDR3aa: CASLEGKVKRGAFF
abundance: many; j_gene: TRBJ2-7; d_gene: TRBD2; v_gene: TRBV2; CDR3nt: TGTGCCAGCAGGGATACTAGCGGGGGGGCCTACGAGCAGTACTTC; CDR3aa: CASRDTSGGAYEQYF
abundance: once; j_gene: TRBJ2-1; d_gene: .; v_gene: TRBV29-1; CDR3nt: TGCAGCGTTGAACTAGGTGGCATCAGAGAGCAGTTCTTC; CDR3aa: CSVELGGIREQFF
abundance: .; j_gene: TRBJ1-2; d_gene: .; v_gene: TRBV6-6; CDR3nt: TGTGCCAGCAGTACCCGGTGGGGCTACACCTTC; CDR3aa: CASSTRWGYTF
abundance: few; j_gene: TRBJ2-1; d_gene: TRBD2; v_gene: TRBV27; CDR3nt: TGTGCCAGCAGTCCGACTAGCGGGATCCCCAACAATGAGCAGTTCTTC; CDR3aa: CASSPTSGIPNNEQFF
abundance: .; j_gene: TRBJ1-1; d_gene: .; v_gene: TRBV7-8; CDR3nt: TGTGCCAGCAGCTTGGGCAGGGGCGCTGGTGGGAACACTGAAGCTTTCTTT; CDR3aa: CASSLGRGAGGNTEAFF
abundance: .; j_gene: TRBJ1-2; d_gene: TRBD1; v_gene: TRBV6-5; CDR3nt: TGTGCCAGCAGTCGGGTAGACAGGGTGGGAGGCTACCCCTTC; CDR3aa: CASSRVDRVGGYPF
abundance: few; j_gene: TRBJ1-1; d_gene: .; v_gene: TRBV2; CDR3nt: TGTGCCAGCAGCGGACTGCGCACTGAAGCTTTCTTT; CDR3aa: CASSGLRTEAFF
abundance: .; j_gene: TRBJ1-2; d_gene: TRBD1; v_gene: TRBV6-6; CDR3nt: TGTGCCAGCAGTTATATGCGGGCAGGGGGCAACGGCTACACCTTC; CDR3aa: CASSYMRAGGNGYTF
abundance: few; j_gene: TRBJ1-1; d_gene: .; v_gene: TRBV4-3; CDR3nt: TGCGCCAGCCGTAGACTTTTGAACACTGAAGCTTTCTTT; CDR3aa: CASRRLLNTEAFF
abundance: few; j_gene: TRBJ2-7; d_gene: .; v_gene: TRBV7-2; CDR3nt: TGTGCCAGCAGCGTCACGGGGGATCGCTACGAGCAGTACTTC; CDR3aa: CASSVTGDRYEQYF
abundance: .; j_gene: TRBJ2-1; d_gene: TRBD2; v_gene: TRBV6-1; CDR3nt: TGTGCCAGCAAAGCGGGGGGCAGGGGTGAGCAGTTCTTC; CDR3aa: CASKAGGRGEQFF
abundance: .; j_gene: TRBJ2-7; d_gene: TRBD2; v_gene: TRBV5-5; CDR3nt: TGTGCCAGCAGCTGGACTAGCGGGGAGTACGAGCAGTACTTC; CDR3aa: CASSWTSGEYEQYF
abundance: .; j_gene: TRBJ1-4; d_gene: .; v_gene: TRBV7-6; CDR3nt: TGTGCCAGCAGCGCCAACAGGGCGCCTAATGAAAAACTGTTTTTT; CDR3aa: CASSANRAPNEKLFF
abundance: .; j_gene: TRBJ2-3; d_gene: TRBD1; v_gene: TRBV27; CDR3nt: TGTGCCAGCAGTGTTAACAGGGGGGCAGATACGCAGTATTTT; CDR3aa: CASSVNRGADTQYF
abundance: .; j_gene: TRBJ1-1; d_gene: TRBD1; v_gene: TRBV6-5; CDR3nt: TGTGCCAGCAGTTACGACAGGGTGAACACTGAAGCTTTCTTT; CDR3aa: CASSYDRVNTEAFF
abundance: .; j_gene: TRBJ1-1; d_gene: TRBD1; v_gene: TRBV6-5; CDR3nt: TGTGCCAGCAGTCGTAGGACAGGGGTCACTGAAGCTTTCTTT; CDR3aa: CASSRRTGVTEAFF
abundance: .; j_gene: TRBJ2-7; d_gene: TRBD2; v_gene: TRBV5-1; CDR3nt: TGCGCCAGCACGATTAGCGGGAGCTCCTACGAGCAGTACTTC; CDR3aa: CASTISGSSYEQYF
abundance: .; j_gene: TRBJ1-2; d_gene: TRBD1; v_gene: TRBV29-1; CDR3nt: TGCAGCGTTGTAAAGGGGGCATTTGACTACACCTTC; CDR3aa: CSVVKGAFDYTF
abundance: .; j_gene: TRBJ1-5; d_gene: .; v_gene: TRBV19; CDR3nt: TGTGCCAGTAGTACCGAGGTTGGTAGGGGTGGCAATCAGCCCCAGCATTTT; CDR3aa: CASSTEVGRGGNQPQHF
abundance: .; j_gene: TRBJ1-4; d_gene: .; v_gene: TRBV6-1; CDR3nt: TGTGCCAGCAGTGACCAGGGAACAACTAATGAAAAACTGTTTTTT; CDR3aa: CASSDQGTTNEKLFF
abundance: .; j_gene: TRBJ1-2; d_gene: TRBD1; v_gene: TRBV30; CDR3nt: TGTGCCTGGAGCCCGGGACAGCGGCCCAACTATGGCTACACCTTC; CDR3aa: CAWSPGQRPNYGYTF
abundance: .; j_gene: TRBJ2-7; d_gene: .; v_gene: TRBV7-8; CDR3nt: TGTGCCAGCAGCTTAGAGGGGCGGGGGCCTTACGAGCAGTACTTC; CDR3aa: CASSLEGRGPYEQYF
abundance: .; j_gene: TRBJ1-5; d_gene: TRBD1; v_gene: TRBV4-2; CDR3nt: TGTGCCAGCAGCCAAGGTGGACAGGTCAATCAGCCCCAGCATTTT; CDR3aa: CASSQGGQVNQPQHF
abundance: .; j_gene: TRBJ2-6; d_gene: .; v_gene: TRBV9; CDR3nt: TGTGCCAGCAGCGCCACCAGCTCTGGGGCCAACGTCCTGACTTTC; CDR3aa: CASSATSSGANVLTF
abundance: .; j_gene: TRBJ2-6; d_gene: TRBD2; v_gene: TRBV18; CDR3nt: TGTGCCAGCTCACCAACCAAACTAGCGGGGGTGAATGGGGCCAACGTCCTGACTTTC; CDR3aa: CASSPTKLAGVNGANVLTF
abundance: .; j_gene: TRBJ1-1; d_gene: TRBD1; v_gene: TRBV27; CDR3nt: TGTGCCGGCAGCTTTGGGACAGCCCGGAGAGCTTTCTTT; CDR3aa: CAGSFGTARRAFF
abundance: .; j_gene: TRBJ2-3; d_gene: TRBD1; v_gene: TRBV6-1; CDR3nt: TGTGCCAGCGCATCCCAGGGGGCTCTTACAGATACGCAGTATTTT; CDR3aa: CASASQGALTDTQYF
abundance: once; j_gene: TRBJ1-1; d_gene: TRBD1; v_gene: TRBV7-9; CDR3nt: TGTTCCAGCAGCGGGCGGACAGGGATCCTATACACTGAAGCTTTCTTT; CDR3aa: CSSSGRTGILYTEAFF
abundance: .; j_gene: TRBJ1-3; d_gene: .; v_gene: TRBV28; CDR3nt: TGTGCCAGCAGTTTATACATCGGGGGTGGAAACACCATATATTTT; CDR3aa: CASSLYIGGGNTIYF
abundance: .; j_gene: TRBJ1-6; d_gene: .; v_gene: TRBV6-1; CDR3nt: TGTGCCAGCACCCCCCCGGGCAGGGTTAATTCACCCCTCCACTTT; CDR3aa: CASTPPGRVNSPLHF
abundance: .; j_gene: TRBJ1-2; d_gene: .; v_gene: TRBV5-4; CDR3nt: TGTGCCAGCAGCTTAGACGGGGGGAGGGGCTACCCCTTC; CDR3aa: CASSLDGGRGYPF
abundance: few; j_gene: TRBJ2-4; d_gene: TRBD2; v_gene: TRBV7-9; CDR3nt: TGTTCCAGCAGCCCCCCGGGGGGGAGCGAAAACATTCAGTACTTC; CDR3aa: CSSSPPGGSENIQYF
abundance: .; j_gene: TRBJ1-1; d_gene: .; v_gene: TRBV5-6; CDR3nt: TGTGCCAGCAGCTTGGCGGGAGAGAACACTGAAGCTTTCTTT; CDR3aa: CASSLAGENTEAFF
abundance: .; j_gene: TRBJ1-5; d_gene: .; v_gene: TRBV21-1; CDR3nt: TGTGCCAGCATCCGGACAGGTCACAATCAGCCCCAGCATTTT; CDR3aa: CASIRTGHNQPQHF
abundance: .; j_gene: TRBJ2-7; d_gene: .; v_gene: TRBV30; CDR3nt: TGTGCCTGGAGTGTAGCTCTAGGATCCTACGAGCAGTACTTC; CDR3aa: CAWSVALGSYEQYF
abundance: .; j_gene: TRBJ2-1; d_gene: TRBD2; v_gene: TRBV5-6; CDR3nt: TGTGCCAGCAGCTTGCACCCACTAGCGGGAGGGCCGTCGTGGAGTGAGCAGTTCTTC; CDR3aa: CASSLHPLAGGPSWSEQFF
abundance: .; j_gene: TRBJ2-1; d_gene: TRBD2; v_gene: TRBV28; CDR3nt: TGTGCCAGCAGCGAGCGGGAGGGCCCGCATGAGCAGTTCTTC; CDR3aa: CASSEREGPHEQFF
abundance: once; j_gene: TRBJ2-1; d_gene: .; v_gene: TRBV11-3; CDR3nt: TGTGCCAGCAGCTTACGGGGCTCCTACAATGAGCAGTTCTTC; CDR3aa: CASSLRGSYNEQFF
abundance: .; j_gene: TRBJ2-6; d_gene: .; v_gene: TRBV4-1; CDR3nt: TGCGCCAGCAGCCCTGGGCTGGGCCAGGGACTCTCTGGGGCCAACGTCCTGACTTTC; CDR3aa: CASSPGLGQGLSGANVLTF
abundance: .; j_gene: TRBJ1-1; d_gene: .; v_gene: TRBV28; CDR3nt: TGTGCCAGCAGTTTATGGGCGGATGCGTGGGAAGCTTTCTTT; CDR3aa: CASSLWADAWEAFF
abundance: .; j_gene: TRBJ1-3; d_gene: .; v_gene: TRBV15; CDR3nt: TGTGCCACCAGCACAGGGGTTCTCTCTGGAAACACCATATATTTT; CDR3aa: CATSTGVLSGNTIYF
abundance: .; j_gene: TRBJ1-2; d_gene: TRBD1; v_gene: TRBV6-6; CDR3nt: TGTGCCAGCAGTTACGGCACAGGGGCCAACTATGGCTACACCTTC; CDR3aa: CASSYGTGANYGYTF
abundance: .; j_gene: TRBJ2-7; d_gene: TRBD2; v_gene: TRBV27; CDR3nt: TGTGCCAGCAGCGACGGGACTACCTCCCACGAGCAGTACTTC; CDR3aa: CASSDGTTSHEQYF
abundance: .; j_gene: TRBJ1-1; d_gene: .; v_gene: TRBV4-1; CDR3nt: TGCGCCAGCAAGGACAGTCCGAGGACTGAAGCTTTCTTT; CDR3aa: CASKDSPRTEAFF